These T cell receptor beta chains were read from a single sample in a study of T cells in Graves' hyperthyroidism and ophthalmopathy. TCRdb redid the calling of the multiplex PCR reads with MiXCR, one entry per CDR3 protein. The profile shows hundreds of thousands of distinct CDR3 sequences, around 14% of them singletons. The sample was blood. The receptors shown here come from a woman aged 25 to 39 with Graves' hyperthyroidism. Each CDR3 is given with its conserved first and last residue. Fields, in order: CDR3 protein, CDR3 DNA, D gene, J gene, clone size, V gene. D genes are given only for firm matches. Sizes are listed as once, few, many or a size class.

CDR3 protein: CASSSSATGGETQYF
CDR3 DNA: TGTGCCAGCAGCTCTAGCGCCACTGGGGGGGAGACCCAGTACTTC
D gene: NA
J gene: TRBJ2-5
clone size: few
V gene: TRBV5-5

CDR3 protein: CASLSGTDTQYF
CDR3 DNA: TGTGCCAGCCTGTCGGGCACAGATACGCAGTATTTT
D gene: NA
J gene: TRBJ2-3
clone size: many
V gene: TRBV2

CDR3 protein: CASSPRSRGGELFF
CDR3 DNA: TGTGCTAGCAGCCCCCGTTCTCGGGGCGGGGAGCTGTTTTTT
D gene: NA
J gene: TRBJ2-2
clone size: few
V gene: TRBV7-7

CDR3 protein: CATGWGGATYTGELFF
CDR3 DNA: TGTGCCACCGGATGGGGGGGAGCTACTTACACCGGGGAGCTGTTTTTT
D gene: TRBD2
J gene: TRBJ2-2
clone size: many
V gene: TRBV27

CDR3 protein: CASSLIRETQYF
CDR3 DNA: TGTGCCAGCAGCTTAATCCGAGAGACCCAGTACTTC
D gene: NA
J gene: TRBJ2-5
clone size: many
V gene: TRBV7-8

CDR3 protein: CAWSVLETAGHGYTF
CDR3 DNA: TGTGCCTGGAGTGTACTGGAGACAGCCGGGCATGGCTACACCTTC
D gene: NA
J gene: TRBJ1-2
clone size: few
V gene: TRBV30

CDR3 protein: CASSWLGGGMDNEQFF
CDR3 DNA: TGTGCCAGCAGCTGGCTGGGGGGAGGGATGGACAATGAGCAGTTCTTC
D gene: TRBD2
J gene: TRBJ2-1
clone size: few
V gene: TRBV7-9

CDR3 protein: CASSLEGATQYF
CDR3 DNA: TGTGCTAGCAGCTTAGAGGGCGCGACCCAGTACTTC
D gene: NA
J gene: TRBJ2-5
clone size: many
V gene: TRBV7-7

CDR3 protein: CASSPGTVSTDTQYF
CDR3 DNA: TGTGCCAGCAGTCCTGGGACCGTCAGCACAGATACGCAGTATTTT
D gene: NA
J gene: TRBJ2-3
clone size: many
V gene: TRBV6-2/TRBV6-3

CDR3 protein: CASRKITGRGGYTF
CDR3 DNA: TGTGCCAGCAGGAAGATAACAGGGAGGGGTGGCTACACCTTC
D gene: NA
J gene: TRBJ1-2
clone size: many
V gene: TRBV12-3/TRBV12-4

CDR3 protein: CASRRQGSYEQYF
CDR3 DNA: TGTGCCAGCAGGAGACAGGGCAGCTACGAGCAGTACTTC
D gene: TRBD1
J gene: TRBJ2-7
clone size: many
V gene: TRBV6-1